Below are 25 T cell receptor beta chains sequenced from a single sample in a study of multiple sclerosis patients with progressive multifocal leukoencephalopathy. Here immunoSEQ multiplex PCR was the method, and the copy in TCRdb shows in-frame clones only, minus some. The data contain about 30,000 clones, roughly 86% of them singletons. Sample time point: more than five months of natalizumab therapy. The sequencing here drew on PBMCs, taken from a patient treated with natalizumab. Receptors were obtained from a human donor with multiple sclerosis.

V is TRBV29-1 and J is TRBJ1-3; TRBD1 is a possible D gene (6 bases). CDR1 and CDR2 from the germline V gene are SQVTM and ANQGSEA. This CDR3 has 12 residues. The V gene lost 4 bases and the J gene lost 3 bases, with 7 bases spanning the gap. DNA for the CDR3: TGCAGCGTTGGGGGACATGGAAACACCATATATTTT. Encoded protein: CSVGGHGNTIYF.

This chain connects TRBV11-2 to TRBJ2-1; D not certain. V was cut by 4 bases and J by 14 bases, with 15 bases left in between. Per the germline V gene, CDR1 is SGHAT and CDR2 is FQNNGV. The CDR3 runs to 12 residues. The CDR3 spells CASSSNSAEEFF. DNA for the CDR3: TGTGCCAGCAGCTCCAATAGTGCAGAGGAGTTCTTC. The full variable domain, in which reference TRBV11-2 and TRBJ2-1 provide the parts outside the CDR3, is EAGVAQSPRYKIIEKRQSVAFWCNPISGHATLYWYQQILGQGPKLLIQFQNNGVVDDSQLPKDRFSAERLKGVDSTLKIQPAKLEDSAVYLCASSSNSAEEFFGPGTRLTVL.

The rearrangement uses TRBV4-3 and TRBJ1-2; 8 positions agree with TRBD1. The CDR3 spans 15 residues. J gave up 5 bases and V 0 bases, and 5 bases lay outside the gene matches. From germline, CDR1 is LGHNA and CDR2 YSLEER. The CDR3 nucleotides are TGCGCCAGCAGCCAAGATTGGCAGGGGGCGTATGGCTACACCTTC. Its translation: CASSQDWQGAYGYTF.

The sample holds a few counts of this clone. J is TRBJ2-1 and V is TRBV2; D perhaps matches TRBD2 (6 bases). Germline V CDR1 and CDR2: SNHLY, FYNNEI. V lost 7 bases to trimming and J lost 7 bases, with 17 bases between them. This CDR3 region has 14 residues. CDR3 sequence reads: CASKNPGSRNEQFF. The CDR3 region has the DNA TGTGCCAGCAAAAATCCCGGGAGTAGAAATGAGCAGTTCTTC.

This clone is termed medium-sized. The chain carries TRBV10-1 and TRBJ2-3, with D perhaps TRBD2 (5 bases). The V end was cut by 3 bases, the J end by 3 bases, with 10 bases between. The CDR3 is 14 amino acids. Germline values: CDR1 WNHNN, CDR2 SYGVQD (reference sequence). CDR3 nucleotide sequence: TGCGCCAGCAGTGACGAGGGAAGGACAGATACGCAGTATTTT. Protein sequence: CASSDEGRTDTQYF.

This sequence joins TRBV13 and TRBJ2-7; a possible D gene is TRBD2 (5 bases). V dropped 3 bases and J dropped 7 bases, with 13 bases sitting between them. Germline CDR1 PRHDT, CDR2 FYEKMQ (reference sequence). CDR3 length equals 13 residues. The CDR3 is CASSLRAEWEQYF. For the CDR3, the DNA is TGTGCCAGCAGCTTGAGAGCGGAATGGGAGCAGTACTTC.

The chain combines TRBV9 with TRBJ2-3; weak D call: TRBD2 (6 bases). The CDR3 spans 14 residues. Trimming removed 0 bases from V and 10 bases from J, with 15 bases in between. Germline V gene data show CDR1 as SGDLS and CDR2 as YYNGEE. CDR3: CASSVAEWPSAQYF. CDR3 nucleotide sequence: TGTGCCAGCAGCGTAGCCGAGTGGCCTAGCGCGCAGTATTTT.

V is TRBV5-4 and J is TRBJ2-7; 7 nucleotides align to TRBD1. The J segment lost 6 bases and the V segment lost 0 bases, leaving 9 bases of the junction unmatched. The CDR3 consists of 15 residues. Germline V gives CDR1 SGHNT, CDR2 YYREEE (reference sequence). This chain's CDR3 is CASSLATGWGSEQYF. The CDR3 DNA is TGTGCCAGCAGCTTGGCGACAGGGTGGGGCTCCGAGCAGTACTTC. The full variable domain, its missing parts supplied by reference TRBV5-4 and TRBJ2-7, is ETGVTQSPTHLIKTRGQQVTLRCSSQSGHNTVSWYQQALGQGPQFIFQYYREEENGRGNFPPRFSGLQFPNYSSELNVNALELDDSALYLCASSLATGWGSEQYFGPGTRLTVT.

The chain has TRBV28 and TRBJ2-2, with 9 bases matching TRBD2. The CDR3 runs to 15 residues. Germline CDR1 is MDHEN and CDR2 is SYDVKM. The V segment lost 6 bases and the J segment 3 bases; nucleotides outside the gene matches: 5. Here the CDR3 DNA reads TGTGCCAGCAGCCGCGGCGGGAGGGACACCGGGGAGCTGTTTTTT. Protein: CASSRGGRDTGELFF.

With respect to this clone: Other DNA sequences within the sample encode an identical CDR3. This sequence joins TRBV9 and TRBJ1-4, with 10 bases matching TRBD1. CDR3 size: 16 residues. Germline loops: CDR1 SGDLS, CDR2 YYNGEE. The trim removed 4 bases at V and 7 bases at J, leaving 10 bases unmatched. CDR3 sequence (DNA): TGTGCCAGCAGCTCGACCCCTGGGACAGGGGCTGAAAAACTGTTTTTT. Protein product: CASSSTPGTGAEKLFF.

The chain combines TRBV9 with TRBJ1-6, with D possibly matching TRBD1 (5 bases). Looked up from germline, CDR1 is SGDLS and CDR2 is YYNGEE. Trimming shortened V by 0 bases and J by 6 bases, and 7 bases separated the two germline ends. There are 14 residues in the CDR3. CDR3 sequence: CASSVEDTNSPLHF. CDR3 sequence (DNA): TGTGCCAGCAGCGTAGAGGACACTAATTCACCCCTCCACTTT.

The V call is TRBV7-2, the J call TRBJ1-1, with 7 bases fitting TRBD1. Trimming cost V 1 base and J 5 bases; bases outside gene matches: 4. The CDR3 length is 14 residues. Germline CDR1 reads SGHTA; CDR2 reads FQGNSA. The CDR3 loop reads CASSLEHRGTEAFF. Here the CDR3 DNA reads TGTGCCAGCAGCTTAGAACACAGGGGAACTGAAGCTTTCTTT.

This rearrangement joins TRBV28 to TRBJ1-2, with 7 bases that match TRBD1. With V trimmed by 8 bases and J by 2 bases, 8 bases remained unmatched. The CDR3 has 14 amino acids. Germline CDR1 reads MDHEN; CDR2 reads SYDVKM. The CDR3 protein is CASRSGQPNYGYTF. The CDR3 DNA follows: TGTGCCAGCCGGTCGGGACAGCCGAACTATGGCTACACCTTC.

The gene calls are TRBV7-9 and TRBJ1-1, with D uncertain. This CDR3 is 14 amino acids long. The germline gives CDR1 SEHNR, CDR2 FQNEAQ (reference sequence). V lost 1 base to trimming and J lost 4 bases, with 10 bases between them. The CDR3 sequence is CASSLVRMGTEAFF. The CDR3 DNA is TGTGCCAGCAGCTTAGTTCGGATGGGCACTGAAGCTTTCTTT.

This clone was found once. The V gene is TRBV28, the J gene TRBJ1-1; 7 bases map to TRBD1. This CDR3 has 14 amino acids. J lost 6 bases, V lost 7 bases, and 11 bases had no gene match. Germline CDR1 and CDR2: MDHEN and SYDVKM. CDR3 sequence (DNA): TGTGCCAGCAACCCAACGACAGGGTTTGCTGAAGCTTTCTTT. It codes for CASNPTTGFAEAFF.

This chain uses TRBV10-1 with TRBJ2-7, with TRBD2 identical over 10 bases. Per the germline V gene, CDR1 is WNHNN and CDR2 is SYGVQD (reference sequence). J gave up 7 bases and V 0 bases, and 9 bases lay outside the gene matches. The CDR3 runs 16 residues. CDR3 DNA: TGCGCCAGCAGTGAGTCTGGGGTAGCGGGAGGCCGGGAGCAGTACTTC. Its translation is CASSESGVAGGREQYF.

The gene calls are TRBV27 and TRBJ2-7, with 9 bases that match TRBD2. Looked up from germline, CDR1 is MNHEY and CDR2 is SMNVEV (reference sequence). The V gene end was trimmed by 3 bases and the J gene end by 5 bases; junction bases not matched to a gene: 2. The CDR3 extends over 13 amino acids. This CDR3 is CASSFSGSHEQYF. The CDR3 DNA reads as TGTGCCAGCAGTTTTAGCGGGAGCCACGAGCAGTACTTC.

The table lists this clone with a count of one. The chain joins TRBV10-3 to TRBJ2-1, with D perhaps TRBD1 (6 bases). The CDR3 consists of 13 residues. Per the germline V gene, CDR1 is ENHRY and CDR2 is SYGVKD. V lost 4 bases to trimming and J lost 7 bases, with 11 bases between them. The CDR3 here is CAISGGQGNEQFF. DNA of the CDR3: TGTGCCATCAGTGGTGGGCAGGGGAATGAGCAGTTCTTC.

The rearrangement links TRBV7-2 to TRBJ2-3; a possible D gene is TRBD2 (6 bases). Trimming pared 1 base from V and 3 bases from J, leaving 11 bases between. CDR1 is SGHTA, CDR2 FQGNSA, per germline. This CDR3 has 15 residues. CDR3 bases: TGTGCCAGCAGCTTAGACGGCCGGGAGACAGATACGCAGTATTTT. This gives the protein CASSLDGRETDTQYF. The whole variable domain, filled in from reference TRBV7-2 and TRBJ2-3, reads GAGVSQSPSNKVTEKGKDVELRCDPISGHTALYWYRQSLGQGLEFLIYFQGNSAPDKSGLPSDRFSAERTGGSVSTLTIQRTQQEDSAVYLCASSLDGRETDTQYFGPGTRLTVL.

The V and J genes are TRBV14 and TRBJ2-3; D uncertain. The CDR3 contains 14 residues. The V gene lost 0 bases and the J gene lost 14 bases, with 18 bases spanning the gap. Looked up from germline, CDR1 is SGHDN and CDR2 is FVKESK. CDR3 sequence (DNA): TGTGCCAGCAGCCAAGATCTGGATCAGAACCCTCTGTATTTT. Protein product: CASSQDLDQNPLYF.

The chain employs TRBV15 and TRBJ1-5; D ambiguous. V was shortened by 0 bases and J by 6 bases, with 6 bases between the two germline ends. The germline CDR1 and CDR2 sequences are LNHNV and YYDKDF (reference sequence). This CDR3 is 13 amino acids long. CDR3 loop: CATSRDTSQPQHF. CDR3 DNA: TGTGCCACCAGCAGAGATACGAGTCAGCCCCAGCATTTT. Full variable domain (rest looked up from reference TRBV15 and TRBJ1-5): DAMVIQNPRYQVTQFGKPVTLSCSQTLNHNVMYWYQQKSSQAPKLLFHYYDKDFNNEADTPDNFQSRRPNTSFCFLDIRSPGLGDTAMYLCATSRDTSQPQHFGDGTRLSIL.

The genes are TRBV11-1 and TRBJ2-6, with TRBD2 matching over 8 bases. The CDR3 is made up of 18 amino acids. J gave up 1 base and V 5 bases, and 10 bases lay outside the gene matches. Germline CDR1 reads SGHAT; CDR2 reads FQDESV (reference sequence). This chain's CDR3 is CASSPGGVWVSGANVLTF. CDR3 nucleotide sequence: TGTGCCAGCAGCCCGGGGGGGGTCTGGGTATCTGGGGCCAACGTCCTGACTTTC.

The chain combines TRBV19 with TRBJ1-1; perhaps TRBD1 as D (6 bases). CDR1 and CDR2 (germline): LNHDA, SQIVND (reference sequence). The length of the CDR3 is 14 residues. Trimming pared 2 bases from V and 4 bases from J, leaving 11 bases between. The CDR3, as DNA: TGTGCCAGTAGTATACGGGGGGCGGGCACTGAAGCTTTCTTT. Translating it yields CASSIRGAGTEAFF. Based on the CDR3 plus reference TRBV19 and TRBJ1-1, the full variable domain is DGGITQSPKYLFRKEGQNVTLSCEQNLNHDAMYWYRQDPGQGLRLIYYSQIVNDFQKGDIAEGYSVSREKKESFPLTVTSAQKNPTAFYLCASSIRGAGTEAFFGQGTRLTVV.

The gene calls are TRBV9 and TRBJ1-5; TRBD1 might be the D (5 bases). The CDR3 consists of 15 residues. The germline V gene encodes CDR1 SGDLS and CDR2 YYNGEE. Between the trimmed V and J ends, which lost 0 bases and 6 bases, there was a span of 13 bases. The CDR3 DNA is TGTGCCAGCAGCGTAGGGGGCAGCCTGGGTCAGCCCCAGCATTTT. This translates into CASSVGGSLGQPQHF.

The chain is built from TRBV28 and TRBJ1-3; D unclear. From germline, CDR1 is MDHEN and CDR2 SYDVKM. Trimming took 6 bases from V and 4 from J, leaving 7 bases between them. The CDR3 sequence is 12 residues long. The DNA for the CDR3 is TGTGCCAGCAGCGATCCAGGAAACACCATATATTTT. It yields the protein CASSDPGNTIYF.